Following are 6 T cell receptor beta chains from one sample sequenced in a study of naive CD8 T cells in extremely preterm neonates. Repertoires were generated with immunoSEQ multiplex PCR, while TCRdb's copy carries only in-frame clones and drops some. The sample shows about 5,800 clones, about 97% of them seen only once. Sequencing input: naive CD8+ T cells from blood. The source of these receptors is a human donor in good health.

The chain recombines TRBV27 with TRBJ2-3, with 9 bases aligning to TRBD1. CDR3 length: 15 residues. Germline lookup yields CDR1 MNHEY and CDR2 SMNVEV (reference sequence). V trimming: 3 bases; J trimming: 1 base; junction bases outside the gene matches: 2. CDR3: CASSLGQGGTDTQYF. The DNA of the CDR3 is TGTGCCAGCAGTTTGGGACAGGGAGGCACAGATACGCAGTATTTT.

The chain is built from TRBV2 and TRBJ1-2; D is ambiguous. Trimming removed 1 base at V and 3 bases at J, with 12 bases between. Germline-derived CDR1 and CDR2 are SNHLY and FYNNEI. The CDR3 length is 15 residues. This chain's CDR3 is CASSEGGGLYYGYTF. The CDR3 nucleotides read TGTGCCAGCAGTGAAGGGGGAGGCTTATACTATGGCTACACCTTC.

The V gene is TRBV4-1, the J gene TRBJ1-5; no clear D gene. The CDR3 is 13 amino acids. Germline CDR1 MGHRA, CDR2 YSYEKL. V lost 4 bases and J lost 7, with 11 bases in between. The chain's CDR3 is CASSPPAGQPQHF. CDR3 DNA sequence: TGCGCCAGCAGCCCCCCGGCGGGACAGCCCCAGCATTTT.

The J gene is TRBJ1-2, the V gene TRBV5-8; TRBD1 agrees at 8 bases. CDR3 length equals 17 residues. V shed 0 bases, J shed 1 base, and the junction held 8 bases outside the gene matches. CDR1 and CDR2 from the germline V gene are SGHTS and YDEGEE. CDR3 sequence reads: CASSLGTGPSLNYGYTF. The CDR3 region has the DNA TGTGCCAGCAGCTTGGGGACAGGGCCATCTCTTAACTATGGCTACACCTTC.

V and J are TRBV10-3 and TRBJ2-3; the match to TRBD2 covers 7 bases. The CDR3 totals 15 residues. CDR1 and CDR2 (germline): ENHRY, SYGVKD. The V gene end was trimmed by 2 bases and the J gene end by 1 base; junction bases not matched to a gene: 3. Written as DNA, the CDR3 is TGTGCCATCAGTGAGCCTCGGGGGGGCACAGATACGCAGTATTTT. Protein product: CAISEPRGGTDTQYF.

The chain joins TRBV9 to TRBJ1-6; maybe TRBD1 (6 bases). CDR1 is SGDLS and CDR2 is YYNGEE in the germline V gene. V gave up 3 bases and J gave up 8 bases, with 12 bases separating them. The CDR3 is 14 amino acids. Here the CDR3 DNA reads TGTGCCAGCAGCGCGCAGGGGCAGGATTCACCCCTCCACTTT. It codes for CASSAQGQDSPLHF. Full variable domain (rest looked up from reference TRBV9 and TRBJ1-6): DSGVTQTPKHLITATGQRVTLRCSPRSGDLSVYWYQQSLDQGLQFLIQYYNGEERAKGNILERFSAQQFPDLHSELNLSSLELGDSALYFCASSAQGQDSPLHFGNGTRLTVT.